The 5 T cell receptor beta chains below come from one sample, sequenced in a study of blood T cell repertoires in COVID-19. Sequenced by immunoSEQ multiplex PCR; TCRdb stores in-frame clones only, minus some. The sample shows 300,000 to 350,000 clones, 80% to 90% of them seen only once. The sequenced sample was PBMCs or T cells enriched from blood (not recorded which). All receptors derive from a man aged 25-45 years who had recovered from COVID-19.

The CDR3 nucleotides are TGTGCCAGTAGTCCAGCGGGACAGGGGGTTACTGAAGCTTTCTTT. It is translated as CASSPAGQGVTEAFF. This chain uses TRBV19 with TRBJ1-1; 11 bases are a match to TRBD1. The V and J ends lost 5 bases and 5 bases, in that order; junction bases with no gene match: 7. The CDR3 consists of 15 residues. The germline gives CDR1 LNHDA, CDR2 SQIVND (reference sequence).

The chain combines TRBV5-1 with TRBJ2-1; D possibly corresponds to TRBD2 (5 bases). From germline, CDR1 is SGHRS and CDR2 YFSETQ. Trimming removed 0 bases from V and 3 bases from J, with 10 bases in between. The CDR3 is 15 amino acids. CDR3 protein: CASSLAGSHYNEQFF. The CDR3 DNA reads TGCGCCAGCAGCTTGGCGGGGTCTCACTACAATGAGCAGTTCTTC. The full variable domain, with the rest looked up from reference TRBV5-1 and TRBJ2-1, is KAGVTQTPRYLIKTRGQQVTLSCSPISGHRSVSWYQQTPGQGLQFLFEYFSETQRNKGNFPGRFSGRQFSNSRSEMNVSTLELGDSALYLCASSLAGSHYNEQFFGPGTRLTVL.

This clone was seen only once. The junction differs from germline at one of its ends, possibly a read error. The V gene is TRBV18, the J gene TRBJ2-6, with D possibly TRBD2 on 5 matching bases. This CDR3 region has 14 residues. Germline V gene data show CDR1 as KGHSH and CDR2 as LQKENI. The CDR3 region has the DNA TGTGCCAGCTCACTCCCGGGAAATCATCCCTTCCCGGCTTTC. Translation gives CASSLPGNHPFPAF.

V gene TRBV7-9 combines with J gene TRBJ1-1; TRBD1 might be the D (6 bases). Per germline, CDR1 SEHNR and CDR2 FQNEAQ (reference sequence). Trimming took off 1 base at V and 6 bases at J, with 15 bases between the two ends. This CDR3 comprises 15 residues. CDR3 sequence (DNA): TGTGCCAGCAGCTTAGTATTCGGACAGATCGCTGAAGCTTTCTTT. As protein: CASSLVFGQIAEAFF.

The chain couples TRBV5-1 to TRBJ1-5; D gene unclear. The germline gives CDR1 SGHRS, CDR2 YFSETQ. The ends were cut back, 0 bases at V and 4 bases at J, with 5 bases in the middle. The CDR3 is 13 residues long. The CDR3 spells CASSLGLNQPQHF. As DNA, the CDR3 is TGCGCCAGCAGCTTGGGACTGAATCAGCCCCAGCATTTT.